The 15 T cell receptor beta chains listed next were all sequenced from one sample in a study of blood T cell repertoires in COVID-19. The table came from immunoSEQ multiplex PCR; TCRdb's copy has only in-frame clones and leaves some out. Among under 300,000 clones listed, about 83% were seen once. Sequencing was carried out using peripheral blood. The receptors were gathered from a woman aged 40-49 years who had recovered from COVID-19.

The chain combines TRBV27 with TRBJ2-7, with 7 bases lining up with TRBD1. Germline V gene lookup returns CDR1 MNHEY and CDR2 SMNVEV (reference sequence). With V trimmed by 5 bases and J by 3 bases, 7 bases remained unmatched. The CDR3 is made up of 14 amino acids. The CDR3 spells CASSERAGGYEQYF. DNA for the CDR3: TGTGCCAGCAGTGAAAGGGCAGGGGGCTACGAGCAGTACTTC.

CDR3 protein: CAISERTGQLFYGYTF. The CDR3 DNA sequence: TGTGCCATCAGTGAGAGGACAGGACAGCTGTTTTATGGCTACACCTTC. The rearrangement uses TRBV10-3 and TRBJ1-2; 7 positions match TRBD1. V dropped 2 bases and J dropped 5; count of bases not matched to a gene: 11. The CDR3 loop spans 16 amino acids. Per the germline V gene, CDR1 is ENHRY and CDR2 is SYGVKD.

The rearrangement joins TRBV19 to TRBJ2-3; 7 positions match TRBD2. The CDR3 is 15 amino acids. The trim removed 7 bases at V and 1 base at J, leaving 8 bases unmatched. Germline loops: CDR1 LNHDA, CDR2 SQIVND (reference sequence). The CDR3 sequence: CASTNRGVGTDTQYF. In DNA, the CDR3 is TGTGCCAGTACCAATCGGGGGGTCGGCACAGATACGCAGTATTTT.

CDR3 sequence: CASRGDTSTDTQYF. For the CDR3, the DNA is TGTGCCAGCAGAGGGGACACTAGCACAGATACGCAGTATTTT. The chain recombines TRBV3-1 (or the pseudogene TRBV3-2) with TRBJ2-3; possibly TRBD1 for D (6 bases). Trimming removed 6 bases from V and 0 bases from J, with 10 bases in between. This CDR3 region has 14 residues. The germline CDR1 and CDR2 sequences are LGHDT and YNNKEL (reference sequence).

The J gene is TRBJ2-7, the V gene TRBV6-6, with a possible D match to TRBD1 (5 bases). The CDR3 sequence is 15 residues long. Germline V gene lookup returns CDR1 MNHNY and CDR2 SVGAGI (reference sequence). V was shortened by 5 bases and J by 2 bases, with 16 bases between the two germline ends. CDR3 coding DNA: TGTGCCAGCAGTCGCCTCAGGGAAGGGGCCTACGAGCAGTACTTC. Translating gives CASSRLREGAYEQYF.

This clone was recorded many times. The chain recombines TRBV12-3 or TRBV12-4 with TRBJ2-7, with 7 bases fitting TRBD1. The J segment lost 3 bases and the V segment lost 4 bases, leaving 3 bases of the junction unmatched. The CDR3 length is 13 residues. Here the CDR3 reads CASSYRDSYEQYF. Here the CDR3 DNA reads TGTGCCAGCAGTTACCGGGACAGCTACGAGCAGTACTTC.

The genes are TRBV5-4 and TRBJ2-3; 9 bases line up with TRBD2. Germline loops: CDR1 SGHNT, CDR2 YYREEE (reference sequence). V shed 5 bases, J shed 1 base, and the junction held 8 bases outside the gene matches. The CDR3 spans 16 residues. The CDR3 nucleotides read TGTGCCAGCAGGGAAGCCCCTAGCGGGGGCACAGATACGCAGTATTTT. It translates to CASREAPSGGTDTQYF.

V gene TRBV9 combines with J gene TRBJ2-2; TRBD2 agrees at 9 bases. This CDR3 contains 17 residues. Germline V gives CDR1 SGDLS, CDR2 YYNGEE. V lost 4 bases to trimming and J lost 0 bases; unmatched junction nucleotides: 7. CDR3 DNA: TGTGCCAGCAGCACACCGACTAGCGGAGCGAACACCGGGGAGCTGTTTTTT. Its translation: CASSTPTSGANTGELFF. The variable domain in full, completed from reference TRBV9 and TRBJ2-2, reads DSGVTQTPKHLITATGQRVTLRCSPRSGDLSVYWYQQSLDQGLQFLIQYYNGEERAKGNILERFSAQQFPDLHSELNLSSLELGDSALYFCASSTPTSGANTGELFFGEGSRLTVL.

This clone was seen more than once but under ten times. The J gene is TRBJ2-2, the V gene TRBV7-8; TRBD1 aligns across 11 bases. The CDR3 has 15 residues. V gave up 3 bases and J gave up 7 bases; unmatched junction bases: 4. Germline V lookup: CDR1 SGHVS, CDR2 FQNEAQ. CDR3 nucleotides: TGTGCCAGCAGCTTTCGGACAGGGGGCATCGGGGAGCTGTTTTTT. Translation gives CASSFRTGGIGELFF. Looking up the rest from reference TRBV7-8 and TRBJ2-2 gives the full variable domain: GAGVSQSPRYKVAKRGQDVALRCDPISGHVSLFWYQQALGQGPEFLTYFQNEAQLDKSGLPSDRFFAERPEGSVSTLKIQRTQQEDSAVYLCASSFRTGGIGELFFGEGSRLTVL.

CDR3: CASSQDPGVSGGPTEAFF. The CDR3 region has the DNA TGTGCCAGCAGCCAAGATCCGGGTGTATCCGGGGGGCCCACTGAAGCTTTCTTT. This sequence joins TRBV4-2 and TRBJ1-1, with D possibly matching TRBD1 (6 bases). CDR3 length: 18 amino acids. The V end was cut by 0 bases, the J end by 4 bases, with 21 bases between. Germline V CDR1 and CDR2: LGHNA, YNFKEQ.

This chain uses TRBV2 with TRBJ1-5, with TRBD1 as a possible D gene (6 bases). Looked up from germline, CDR1 is SNHLY and CDR2 is FYNNEI. CDR3 length: 14 amino acids. V lost 5 bases and J lost 3, with 11 bases in between. The DNA of the CDR3 is TGTGCCAGCAGTATGGGGACAAACAATCAGCCCCAGCATTTT. It specifies CASSMGTNNQPQHF.

The chain has TRBV5-4 and TRBJ1-1, with TRBD1 identical over 7 bases. The CDR3 is made up of 19 amino acids. V lost 4 bases to trimming and J lost 2 bases; unmatched junction nucleotides: 20. Germline CDR1 and CDR2: SGHNT and YYREEE (reference sequence). CDR3 region: CASSQEGGLRSIKNTEAFF. In DNA, the CDR3 is TGTGCCAGCAGCCAGGAAGGGGGCCTACGCTCAATTAAAAACACTGAAGCTTTCTTT.

V gene TRBV27 combines with J gene TRBJ1-6, with D possibly being TRBD1 (6 bases). V lost 5 bases and J lost 8, with 19 bases in between. CDR3 size: 16 residues. The germline V gene has CDR1 MNHEY and CDR2 SMNVEV (reference sequence). CDR3 bases: TGTGCCAGCAGTCCTCAACAGGGTCTGAGGTATTCACCCCTCCACTTT. As protein: CASSPQQGLRYSPLHF.

CDR3 DNA sequence: TGCGCCAGCAGCCGCGTTCAGGCTGCCGGAGGCATTCAGTACTTC. This codes for CASSRVQAAGGIQYF. The V call is TRBV5-1, the J call TRBJ2-4; tentatively, D is TRBD2 (5 bases). CDR3 length equals 15 residues. V was pared by 4 bases and J by 9 bases, with 20 bases between. Germline V gene lookup returns CDR1 SGHRS and CDR2 YFSETQ.

This clone turned up a few times. V and J are TRBV10-1 and TRBJ1-6; no firm D call. This CDR3 contains 13 residues. V was trimmed by 5 bases and J by 8 bases, leaving 10 bases between them. Looked up from germline, CDR1 is WNHNN and CDR2 is SYGVQD (reference sequence). CDR3 nucleotides: TGCGCCAGCAGTTCTTCAGAAGATTCACCCCTCCACTTT. Translating gives CASSSSEDSPLHF.